A single T cell receptor beta chain is shown here with its context. The antigen remains unidentified. The data stem from a study of T cell responses to AZD1222 COVID-19 vaccine. Study observations and caveats: There were mostly white British donors and more females than males, and clonal diversity was possibly underestimated.

Profiling relied on immunoSEQ multiplex PCR, and the TCRdb table lists in-frame clones only, not all of them. The table lists about 99,000 clones, around 90% of them singletons, with roughly 2.9% in the top ten. The source is an adult in good health. This specimen was peripheral blood, taken on day 0 of AZD1222 vaccination.

CDR3 in DNA: TGTGCCAGCAGTTACGCCAAAAACTATGGCTACACCTTC. Translation: CASSYAKNYGYTF. V and J are TRBV6-2 or TRBV6-3 and TRBJ1-2, with D unclear. Germline CDR1 and CDR2: MNHEY and SVGEGT. There are 13 residues in the CDR3. The ends were cut back, 2 bases at V and 2 bases at J, with 6 bases in the middle.